These T cell receptor beta chains were read from a single sample in a study of T cell responses to AZD1222 COVID-19 vaccine. Clones were read by immunoSEQ multiplex PCR, and TCRdb kept only the in-frame ones, dropping some. The sample contains under 200,000 clones, more than 70% of which appear only once. The specimen comprised peripheral blood, sampled 28 days after the second AZD1222 dose. These receptors came from an adult who received the AZD1222 COVID-19 vaccine. Both conserved end residues are part of each CDR3. Fields, in order: D gene, J gene, clone size, V gene, CDR3 DNA, CDR3 protein. D genes are given only for firm matches. Clone size is shown for a subset of rows, as once, few, many or a class of expanded clone.

d_call: TRBD1
j_call: TRBJ2-3
clone_size: NA
v_call: TRBV3-1/TRBV3-2
cdr3_nt: TGTGCCAGCAGACAAAGACAGGGGCCTAACACAGATACGCAGTATTTT
cdr3_aa: CASRQRQGPNTDTQYF

d_call: TRBD2
j_call: TRBJ2-2
clone_size: NA
v_call: TRBV11-3
cdr3_nt: TGTGCCAGCAGCTTAGGAGCTAGCGGCAACACCGGGGAGCTGTTTTTT
cdr3_aa: CASSLGASGNTGELFF

d_call: NA
j_call: TRBJ2-1
clone_size: NA
v_call: TRBV5-1
cdr3_nt: TGCGCCAGCAGCCCGAATTTCCGCGGGACGAGGAATGAGCAGTTCTTC
cdr3_aa: CASSPNFRGTRNEQFF

d_call: NA
j_call: TRBJ2-7
clone_size: NA
v_call: TRBV6-2/TRBV6-3
cdr3_nt: TGTGCCAGCAGCGCCGGACAGCACTACGAGCAGTACTTC
cdr3_aa: CASSAGQHYEQYF

d_call: TRBD1
j_call: TRBJ2-2
clone_size: NA
v_call: TRBV5-1
cdr3_nt: TGCGCCAGCAGACGAACGGGGCAGGGGGACACCGGGGAGCTGTTTTTT
cdr3_aa: CASRRTGQGDTGELFF

d_call: TRBD2
j_call: TRBJ2-5
clone_size: once
v_call: TRBV4-2
cdr3_nt: TGTGCCAGCAGCCCGACTAGCGGGAGTGGAGAGACCCAGTACTTC
cdr3_aa: CASSPTSGSGETQYF

d_call: NA
j_call: TRBJ2-2
clone_size: NA
v_call: TRBV30
cdr3_nt: TGTGCCTGGAGTCGGGAAAACGGGGAGCTGTTTTTT
cdr3_aa: CAWSRENGELFF

d_call: NA
j_call: TRBJ2-7
clone_size: NA
v_call: TRBV29-1
cdr3_nt: TGCAGCGTTGAAGGGTACAATCCCGCCGAGCAGTACTTC
cdr3_aa: CSVEGYNPAEQYF

d_call: TRBD1
j_call: TRBJ2-7
clone_size: once
v_call: TRBV29-1
cdr3_nt: TGCAGCGTTGAGCCGACAGGGGGCTACGAGCAGTACTTC
cdr3_aa: CSVEPTGGYEQYF

d_call: TRBD2
j_call: TRBJ2-1
clone_size: NA
v_call: TRBV10-3
cdr3_nt: TGTGCCATCAGTGAGACTACGACGGGAGCGGGAGGTGGCAATGAGCAGTTCTTC
cdr3_aa: CAISETTTGAGGGNEQFF

d_call: NA
j_call: TRBJ2-1
clone_size: NA
v_call: TRBV6-5
cdr3_nt: TGTGCCACCCGAAGGGACGGGAAATCCTACAATGAGCAGTTCTTC
cdr3_aa: CATRRDGKSYNEQFF

d_call: NA
j_call: TRBJ2-2
clone_size: NA
v_call: TRBV5-1
cdr3_nt: TGCGCCAGCAGCTTGGGGCAGACCTTGAACACCGGGGAGCTGTTTTTT
cdr3_aa: CASSLGQTLNTGELFF

d_call: TRBD1
j_call: TRBJ2-3
clone_size: NA
v_call: TRBV27
cdr3_nt: TGTGCCAGCAGTTTATGGGACAGGGGATACACAGATACGCAGTATTTT
cdr3_aa: CASSLWDRGYTDTQYF

d_call: NA
j_call: TRBJ1-1
clone_size: NA
v_call: TRBV6-2/TRBV6-3
cdr3_nt: TGTGCCAGCAGTTACGGAAGCATGAACACTGAAGCTTTCTTT
cdr3_aa: CASSYGSMNTEAFF

d_call: NA
j_call: TRBJ1-5
clone_size: once
v_call: TRBV2
cdr3_nt: TGTGCCAGCACCTGGTCGGGCAATCAGCCCCAGCATTTT
cdr3_aa: CASTWSGNQPQHF

d_call: NA
j_call: TRBJ2-5
clone_size: NA
v_call: TRBV10-3
cdr3_nt: TGTGCCACAGGGATGAGGGAGACCCAGTACTTC
cdr3_aa: CATGMRETQYF

d_call: TRBD2
j_call: TRBJ2-7
clone_size: NA
v_call: TRBV14
cdr3_nt: TGTGCCAGCAGCCTAAGACTAGCGGGGGTTGGCGAGCAGTACTTC
cdr3_aa: CASSLRLAGVGEQYF

d_call: TRBD1
j_call: TRBJ2-1
clone_size: NA
v_call: TRBV5-4
cdr3_nt: TGTGCCAGCAGCTTGAGACAGGGAGCCTACAATGAGCAGTTCTTC
cdr3_aa: CASSLRQGAYNEQFF

d_call: TRBD1
j_call: TRBJ2-3
clone_size: NA
v_call: TRBV23-1
cdr3_nt: TGCGCCAGCAGTCAGGGACAGGGAGAAGATACGCAGTATTTT
cdr3_aa: CASSQGQGEDTQYF

d_call: NA
j_call: TRBJ1-4
clone_size: NA
v_call: TRBV28
cdr3_nt: TGTGCCAGCAGCGCAGGGGCAACTAATGAAAAACTGTTTTTT
cdr3_aa: CASSAGATNEKLFF

d_call: NA
j_call: TRBJ1-1
clone_size: NA
v_call: TRBV30
cdr3_nt: TGTGCCTGGACCCGTGGGGGGCGAACTGAAGCTTTCTTT
cdr3_aa: CAWTRGGRTEAFF

d_call: NA
j_call: TRBJ1-1
clone_size: NA
v_call: TRBV5-4
cdr3_nt: TGTGCCAGCAGCCGGGCGCGCACTGAAGCTTTCTTT
cdr3_aa: CASSRARTEAFF

d_call: TRBD1
j_call: TRBJ2-7
clone_size: medium-sized
v_call: TRBV5-4
cdr3_nt: TGTGCCAGCAGCTTTGGACAGGGTTCCTTGACGGGCGAGCAGTACTTC
cdr3_aa: CASSFGQGSLTGEQYF

d_call: TRBD2
j_call: TRBJ2-5
clone_size: NA
v_call: TRBV6-1
cdr3_nt: TGTGCCAGCAGTGTAGCGGGAGGGCCCATAGAGACCCAGTACTTC
cdr3_aa: CASSVAGGPIETQYF

d_call: NA
j_call: TRBJ2-7
clone_size: NA
v_call: TRBV7-2
cdr3_nt: TGTGCCAGCAGCTTAAGGCTACAGGCCCACGAGCAGTACTTC
cdr3_aa: CASSLRLQAHEQYF

d_call: NA
j_call: TRBJ2-5
clone_size: NA
v_call: TRBV7-9
cdr3_nt: TGTGCCAGCAGCTTAGTTGGTGAGACCCAGTACTTC
cdr3_aa: CASSLVGETQYF

d_call: TRBD1
j_call: TRBJ1-2
clone_size: NA
v_call: TRBV24-1
cdr3_nt: TGTGCCACCAGTGCGAACCTCTTGGGACAGGGATCTGGCTACACCTTC
cdr3_aa: CATSANLLGQGSGYTF

d_call: TRBD2
j_call: TRBJ2-1
clone_size: NA
v_call: TRBV24-1
cdr3_nt: TGTGCCACCAGTGAGCCTGGGACTAGCGAAGACAATGAGCAGTTCTTC
cdr3_aa: CATSEPGTSEDNEQFF

d_call: NA
j_call: TRBJ2-7
clone_size: NA
v_call: TRBV20-1
cdr3_nt: TGCAGTGCGATTCGTTCTGGGGAGCAGTACTTC
cdr3_aa: CSAIRSGEQYF

d_call: NA
j_call: TRBJ2-7
clone_size: once
v_call: TRBV28
cdr3_nt: TGTGCCAGCAGTCTTGGGACGGCAAGCTCCTACGAGCAGTACTTC
cdr3_aa: CASSLGTASSYEQYF

d_call: TRBD2
j_call: TRBJ2-3
clone_size: NA
v_call: TRBV7-2
cdr3_nt: TGTGCCAGCAGCTCCACTAGCGGGAGGGCCTCAGATACGCAGTATTTT
cdr3_aa: CASSSTSGRASDTQYF

d_call: NA
j_call: TRBJ2-7
clone_size: NA
v_call: TRBV7-2
cdr3_nt: TGTGCCAGCACCCTCAGCGGATCCTACGAGCAGTACTTC
cdr3_aa: CASTLSGSYEQYF

d_call: NA
j_call: TRBJ2-1
clone_size: few
v_call: TRBV6-2/TRBV6-3
cdr3_nt: TGTGCCAGCAGTTCGGAAGGCGATGAGCAGTTCTTC
cdr3_aa: CASSSEGDEQFF

d_call: NA
j_call: TRBJ2-5
clone_size: NA
v_call: TRBV27
cdr3_nt: TGTGCCAGCAGTTTATGGGGGGGCGCTCAAGAGACCCAGTACTTC
cdr3_aa: CASSLWGGAQETQYF

d_call: NA
j_call: TRBJ1-4
clone_size: NA
v_call: TRBV5-1
cdr3_nt: TGCGCCAGCAGCTTGGCCGGGTCCGGTAATGAAAAACTGTTTTTT
cdr3_aa: CASSLAGSGNEKLFF

d_call: NA
j_call: TRBJ1-1
clone_size: NA
v_call: TRBV3-1/TRBV3-2
cdr3_nt: TGTGCCAGCAGGGAGGAGGGGATGAACACTGAAGCTTTCTTT
cdr3_aa: CASREEGMNTEAFF

d_call: NA
j_call: TRBJ2-1
clone_size: NA
v_call: TRBV7-9
cdr3_nt: TGTGCCAGCAGCCCCCCCGCCAATGAGCAGTTCTTC
cdr3_aa: CASSPPANEQFF

d_call: NA
j_call: TRBJ2-7
clone_size: NA
v_call: TRBV30
cdr3_nt: TGTGCCTGGGGGGAGGACGCCGTATACGAGCAGTACTTC
cdr3_aa: CAWGEDAVYEQYF

d_call: NA
j_call: TRBJ1-1
clone_size: once
v_call: TRBV12-3/TRBV12-4
cdr3_nt: TGTGCCAGCAGTTTCAGCGGGAACACTGAAGCTTTCTTT
cdr3_aa: CASSFSGNTEAFF

d_call: NA
j_call: TRBJ2-2
clone_size: NA
v_call: TRBV9
cdr3_nt: TGTGCCAGCAGCGCGGCCGGGCCGAGGGCCGGGGAGCTGTTTTTT
cdr3_aa: CASSAAGPRAGELFF

d_call: TRBD1
j_call: TRBJ2-7
clone_size: NA
v_call: TRBV7-9
cdr3_nt: TGTGCCAGCATCTGGACAGGGGCGACCTACGAGCAGTACTTC
cdr3_aa: CASIWTGATYEQYF

d_call: NA
j_call: TRBJ2-7
clone_size: NA
v_call: TRBV9
cdr3_nt: TGTGCCAGCAGCGTAGAGAGCGGCAACTCCTACGAGCAGTACTTC
cdr3_aa: CASSVESGNSYEQYF

d_call: NA
j_call: TRBJ2-3
clone_size: NA
v_call: TRBV9
cdr3_nt: TGTGCCAGCAGCGTTCTAGCGAGCACAGATACGCAGTATTTT
cdr3_aa: CASSVLASTDTQYF

d_call: TRBD2
j_call: TRBJ2-3
clone_size: NA
v_call: TRBV7-3
cdr3_nt: TGTGCCAGCAGCATGCTAGCGGGTATCACTAGCACAGATACGCAGTATTTT
cdr3_aa: CASSMLAGITSTDTQYF

d_call: NA
j_call: TRBJ2-7
clone_size: once
v_call: TRBV19
cdr3_nt: TGTGCCAGTAGTATGGGGGGCTCCTCGGGCGAGCAGTACTTC
cdr3_aa: CASSMGGSSGEQYF

d_call: TRBD2
j_call: TRBJ2-3
clone_size: NA
v_call: TRBV7-2
cdr3_nt: TGTGCCAGCAGCCCCGGGACTAGCGGGCTTGGAGATACGCAGTATTTT
cdr3_aa: CASSPGTSGLGDTQYF

d_call: NA
j_call: TRBJ1-1
clone_size: NA
v_call: TRBV28
cdr3_nt: TGTGCCAGCAGTTTATTGATGGGTTCTGAAGCTTTCTTT
cdr3_aa: CASSLLMGSEAFF

d_call: NA
j_call: TRBJ1-1
clone_size: NA
v_call: TRBV5-1
cdr3_nt: TGCGCCAGCAGCTCTACAAAGAACACTGAAGCTTTCTTT
cdr3_aa: CASSSTKNTEAFF